These 21 T cell receptor beta chains were all obtained from the same sample, sequenced in a study of beta chain features in type 1 diabetes. What was sequenced were expressed TCRB transcripts, since all of the isolated RNA had been reverse transcribed. Method: immunoSEQ multiplex PCR; TCRdb's copy keeps in-frame clones and lacks some. The sample shows under 200,000 clones, 10% of them seen only once. Whole-study results and caveats: A moderate, significant TCRB CDR3 shortening appeared in type 1 diabetes across four CD4+ subsets.

These TCRs' antigens remain unknown. Sequencing was performed on central memory CD4+ T cells from blood. These receptor sequences come from a man between 25 and 39 years old with type 1 diabetes.

This clone was counted between two and nine times. The chain combines TRBV4-3 with TRBJ2-5, with 8 positions matching TRBD2. The CDR3 is 15 amino acids. Looked up from germline, CDR1 is LGHNA and CDR2 is YSLEER. Trimming cost V 4 bases and J 5 bases; bases outside gene matches: 9. Written as DNA, the CDR3 is TGCGCCAGCAGCCGCCTCGGAGCTAGCGGGGAGACCCAGTACTTC. Translating it yields CASSRLGASGETQYF.

This clone showed up just a few times. The gene calls are TRBV5-4 and TRBJ1-1; 7 bases fit TRBD1. The germline V gene has CDR1 SGHNT and CDR2 YYREEE (reference sequence). The CDR3 sequence is 13 residues long. V lost 2 bases, J lost 4 bases, and 2 bases stayed unmatched. This CDR3 reads CASSFDRATEAFF. CDR3 coding DNA: TGTGCCAGCAGCTTTGACAGGGCCACTGAAGCTTTCTTT.

This clone was seen more than once but under ten times. The chain has TRBV9 and TRBJ2-3; D perhaps matches TRBD1 (5 bases). The CDR3 totals 16 residues. Trimming cost V 0 bases and J 3 bases, with 14 bases left between them. Germline assignment: CDR1 SGDLS and CDR2 YYNGEE. The CDR3 is CASSVGRGDFTDTQYF. The CDR3 DNA reads as TGTGCCAGCAGCGTAGGTAGGGGCGACTTTACAGATACGCAGTATTTT.

This clone was seen only a few times. This sequence joins TRBV9 and TRBJ2-7; 11 bases map to TRBD1. The junction had 4 bases not matched to a gene; V was cut back by 3 bases and J by 2 bases. This CDR3 spans 15 amino acids. CDR1 and CDR2 (germline): SGDLS, YYNGEE. CDR3 loop: CASSAGQGVPYEQYF. In DNA, the CDR3 is TGTGCCAGCAGCGCGGGACAGGGGGTTCCCTACGAGCAGTACTTC.

This chain links TRBV4-1 with TRBJ2-1; D is perhaps TRBD2 (7 bases). This CDR3 is 13 amino acids long. The ends were cut back, 0 bases at V and 14 bases at J, with 14 bases in the middle. Germline assignment: CDR1 MGHRA and CDR2 YSYEKL. The CDR3 sequence is CASSQEGRGGEFF. CDR3 nucleotide sequence: TGCGCCAGCAGCCAAGAGGGGAGAGGGGGGGAGTTCTTC.

In regard to this clone: The same CDR3 also results from other DNA sequences found in this sample. The V and J genes are TRBV18 and TRBJ2-3; TRBD2 aligns across 10 bases. CDR1 is KGHSH, CDR2 LQKENI, per germline. This CDR3 spans 15 amino acids. V shed 3 bases and J 3 bases; nucleotides not matched to a gene: 3. The CDR3 DNA reads TGTGCCAGCTCACCCGGACTAGCGGTTACAGATACGCAGTATTTT. It codes for CASSPGLAVTDTQYF.

The V gene is TRBV4-2, the J gene TRBJ1-5; TRBD1 matches at 7 bases. The J segment lost 3 bases and the V segment lost 3 bases, leaving 5 bases of the junction unmatched. The CDR3 covers 15 residues. Germline V gives CDR1 LGHNA, CDR2 YNFKEQ. CDR3 nucleotides: TGTGCCAGCAGCCAGAAGACAGGGCCCAATCAGCCCCAGCATTTT. It encodes CASSQKTGPNQPQHF.

The chain couples TRBV10-3 to TRBJ2-7; the match to TRBD2 covers 7 bases. V lost 5 bases to trimming and J lost 4 bases; unmatched junction nucleotides: 23. CDR3 length: 19 residues. CDR1 and CDR2 from the germline V gene are ENHRY and SYGVKD. CDR3 bases: TGTGCCATCAGTCAAACTGTGGGGGTCAGCGGGGCCTCCTTTTACGAGCAGTACTTC. It is translated as CAISQTVGVSGASFYEQYF.

This clone has just a few counts. V and J are TRBV7-2 and TRBJ2-3, with 11 bases identical to TRBD2. V was pared by 4 bases and J by 5 bases, with 2 bases of the junction left unmatched. This CDR3 comprises 14 residues. Germline CDR1 SGHTA, CDR2 FQGNSA. This CDR3 reads CASSSSGGIDTQYF. CDR3 DNA: TGTGCCAGCAGCTCTAGCGGGGGGATAGATACGCAGTATTTT.

This clone was found a few times. J is TRBJ2-2 and V is TRBV28, with 7 nucleotides matching TRBD1. The CDR3 sequence is 12 residues long. V lost 6 bases to trimming and J lost 16 bases; unmatched junction nucleotides: 11. Germline V gene data show CDR1 as MDHEN and CDR2 as SYDVKM. In DNA, the CDR3 is TGTGCCAGCAGCCTCACAGGGGTCGTACCGTTTTTT. Translation: CASSLTGVVPFF.

This clone occurred a few times. The CDR3 is CASRHPGQGGSGANVLTF. The CDR3 nucleotides read TGTGCCAGCAGGCACCCGGGACAGGGGGGATCTGGGGCCAACGTCCTGACTTTC. The V call is TRBV5-4, the J call TRBJ2-6; 11 bases agree with TRBD1. The CDR3 is 18 amino acids. Germline V gene lookup returns CDR1 SGHNT and CDR2 YYREEE (reference sequence). J lost 1 base, V lost 5 bases, and 8 bases had no gene match.

This clone was recorded a few times. The chain couples TRBV7-2 to TRBJ2-2; a weak D match, TRBD2 (6 bases). The V gene's germline CDR1 is SGHTA and CDR2 FQGNSA. The ends were cut back, 6 bases at V and 8 bases at J, with 22 bases in the middle. This CDR3 is 16 amino acids long. The chain's CDR3 is CASRTPRGGPSGELFF. In nucleotides, the CDR3 is TGTGCCAGCAGGACCCCACGTGGAGGGCCCTCGGGGGAGCTGTTTTTT.

V gene TRBV25-1 combines with J gene TRBJ1-2, with D possibly matching TRBD1 (5 bases). CDR1 MGHDK and CDR2 SYGVNS come from the germline V gene. The CDR3 totals 14 residues. Trimming shortened V by 3 bases and J by 4 bases, and 12 bases separated the two germline ends. CDR3 sequence (DNA): TGTGCCAGCAGTGAGGGGGGACGGTTCTATGGCTACACCTTC. This codes for CASSEGGRFYGYTF.

This clone appeared a few times. The V and J genes are TRBV7-2 and TRBJ1-2; 9 bases agree with TRBD1. CDR1 SGHTA and CDR2 FQGNSA come from the germline V gene. The CDR3 is 14 residues long. Trimming took 5 bases from V and 8 from J; bases not matched to a gene: 9. The CDR3 bases are TGTGCCAGCAGCCCTTGGGGACAGGGAGAAGGCTACACCTTC. Protein sequence: CASSPWGQGEGYTF.

This clone was seen only a few times. This chain joins TRBV5-1 and TRBJ1-4; D not resolved. Germline CDR1 and CDR2: SGHRS and YFSETQ. Trimming pared 1 base from V and 0 bases from J, leaving 4 bases between. CDR3 length equals 14 residues. CDR3 residues: CASSLSATNEKLFF. CDR3 DNA sequence: TGCGCCAGCAGCTTGAGCGCAACTAATGAAAAACTGTTTTTT.

The chain joins TRBV7-8 to TRBJ2-3, with TRBD1 matching 10 bases. Unmatched junction bases numbered 7, after V lost 5 bases and J lost 5 bases. The CDR3 spans 15 residues. Germline loops: CDR1 SGHVS, CDR2 FQNEAQ. The chain's CDR3 is CASSTDRGFLDTQYF. Written as DNA, the CDR3 is TGTGCCAGCAGCACGGACAGGGGGTTCTTAGATACGCAGTATTTT.

There are a few counts of this clone. The chain recombines TRBV10-3 with TRBJ2-1, with 13 nucleotides matching TRBD2. Germline CDR1 is ENHRY and CDR2 is SYGVKD. The V and J ends lost 3 bases and 9 bases, in that order; junction bases with no gene match: 8. The CDR3 extends over 16 amino acids. DNA for the CDR3: TGTGCCATCAGTGACCCCGGGACTAGCGGGACGATTGAGCAGTTCTTC. Protein sequence: CAISDPGTSGTIEQFF.

The rearrangement joins TRBV30 to TRBJ2-2; D is unclear. The germline V gene encodes CDR1 GTSNPN and CDR2 SVGIG (reference sequence). The V end was cut by 0 bases, the J end by 1 base, with 6 bases between. The CDR3 is 14 residues long. CDR3 amino acids: CAWSVSRNTGELFF. CDR3 sequence (DNA): TGTGCCTGGAGTGTGTCTCGGAACACCGGGGAGCTGTTTTTT. Looking up the rest from reference TRBV30 and TRBJ2-2 gives the full variable domain: SQTIHQWPATLVQPVGSPLSLECTVEGTSNPNLYWYRQAAGRGLQLLFYSVGIGQISSEVPQNLSASRPQDRQFILSSKKLLLSDSGFYLCAWSVSRNTGELFFGEGSRLTVL.

This clone was seen a handful of times. The V call is TRBV5-6, the J call TRBJ1-1; TRBD1 agrees at 11 bases. The V and J ends lost 2 bases and 5 bases, in that order; junction bases with no gene match: 11. Per the germline V gene, CDR1 is SGHDT and CDR2 is YYEEEE. This CDR3 is built from 17 residues. CDR3: CASSFGQGAPGGTEAFF. The DNA for the CDR3 is TGTGCCAGCAGCTTCGGACAGGGGGCTCCTGGGGGGACTGAAGCTTTCTTT.

In its sample, this clone was seen a few times. V usage is TRBV4-2 and J usage is TRBJ2-2; possible D gene TRBD2, 5 bases. V lost 0 bases to trimming and J lost 0 bases, with 11 bases between them. This CDR3 is built from 17 residues. Germline CDR1 LGHNA, CDR2 YNFKEQ. CDR3 DNA: TGTGCCAGCAGCCAAGACGGGCGGGCATCGAACACCGGGGAGCTGTTTTTT. This translates into CASSQDGRASNTGELFF.

This clone was found a few times. V gene TRBV7-9 combines with J gene TRBJ2-7, with TRBD1 matching 7 bases. In germline, CDR1 is SEHNR, CDR2 FQNEAQ (reference sequence). Trimming at V came to 2 bases and at J to 3 bases, leaving 7 bases not matched to a gene. CDR3 length equals 15 residues. CDR3 protein: CASSLRDSGFYEQYF. The CDR3 coding sequence is TGTGCCAGCAGCTTAAGGGACAGCGGTTTCTACGAGCAGTACTTC.